What follows are 20 T cell receptor beta chains derived from one specimen sequenced in a study of beta chain features in type 1 diabetes. The sequenced template was cDNA made from the entire isolated RNA. TCRdb's copy holds only in-frame clones and misses some; the assay was immunoSEQ multiplex PCR. The top ten hold 0.023% of the sample, which has under 950,000 clones, 17% seen once. The source material was naive CD4+ T cells from blood. The receptors originated from a woman younger than 35 in good health.

V gene TRBV11-2 combines with J gene TRBJ2-5; 7 bases align to TRBD2. The ends lost 0 bases at V and 5 bases at J; junction bases unmatched: 12. This CDR3 region has 17 residues. Germline assignment: CDR1 SGHAT and CDR2 FQNNGV. The DNA for the CDR3 is TGTGCCAGCAGCTTAGACCTAATTAGAGCGGGAAGGGAGACCCAGTACTTC. Translated: CASSLDLIRAGRETQYF.

This rearrangement joins TRBV5-4 to TRBJ1-2, with 9 positions matching TRBD1. The germline V gene encodes CDR1 SGHNT and CDR2 YYREEE (reference sequence). J lost 4 bases, V lost 3 bases, and 7 bases had no gene match. The CDR3 consists of 15 residues. The DNA for the CDR3 is TGTGCCAGCAGCTGGGGACAGGGCAAGAGCTATGGCTACACCTTC. It yields the protein CASSWGQGKSYGYTF.

The chain uses TRBV19 and TRBJ2-7, with D unclear. Between the trimmed V and J ends, which lost 1 base and 2 bases, there was a span of 12 bases. The V gene's germline CDR1 is LNHDA and CDR2 SQIVND (reference sequence). This CDR3 has 15 amino acids. The CDR3 spells CASSIASGRAYEQYF. CDR3 in DNA: TGTGCCAGTAGTATAGCCTCAGGACGGGCCTACGAGCAGTACTTC.

This clone has more than one count but fewer than ten. The CDR3 spells CASSKAPKKETQYF. In DNA form, the CDR3 reads TGTGCCAGCAGCAAAGCCCCCAAAAAAGAGACCCAGTACTTC. This chain links TRBV21-1 with TRBJ2-5; the D call of TRBD1 is as the table states it, not checked on the DNA. TRBV21-1 is classified as a pseudogene. The CDR3 is made up of 14 amino acids.

The sample holds a few counts of this clone. The chain is built from TRBV7-2 and TRBJ2-2; 8 bases align to TRBD1. Trimming took 5 bases from V and 1 from J; bases not matched to a gene: 12. This CDR3 is 18 amino acids long. Germline V gene sequence: CDR1 SGHTA, CDR2 FQGNSA. The CDR3 nucleotides are TGTGCCAGCAGCCGTAGGACAGGGCTGGGGAGGAACACCGGGGAGCTGTTTTTT. Protein: CASSRRTGLGRNTGELFF.

This clone was picked up a small number of times. The chain joins TRBV5-1 to TRBJ2-7; D is ambiguous. Trimming removed 4 bases at V and 0 bases at J, with 11 bases between. The CDR3 contains 14 residues. Per the germline V gene, CDR1 is SGHRS and CDR2 is YFSETQ. Here the CDR3 DNA reads TGCGCCAGCAGCGCCGACGGAAACTCCTACGAGCAGTACTTC. Its protein product is CASSADGNSYEQYF.

The rearrangement joins TRBV6-5 to TRBJ2-5; D unresolved. The CDR3 is 13 residues long. Germline V gene lookup returns CDR1 MNHEY and CDR2 SVGAGI. V lost 0 bases and J lost 2, with 4 bases in between. The CDR3 region has the DNA TGTGCCAGCAGTTACTCACCACAAGAGACCCAGTACTTC. Amino acid sequence: CASSYSPQETQYF.

About this clone itself: Other nucleotide sequences in the sample specify the same CDR3. V gene TRBV7-2 combines with J gene TRBJ2-7; 8 bases are shared with TRBD1. V dropped 3 bases and J dropped 4; count of bases not matched to a gene: 5. CDR3 size: 14 residues. Germline V lookup: CDR1 SGHTA, CDR2 FQGNSA. The chain's CDR3 is CASSFGTGLYEQYF. The CDR3 coding sequence is TGTGCCAGCAGCTTCGGGACAGGATTGTACGAGCAGTACTTC.

This clone was counted a few times. This chain uses TRBV7-9 with TRBJ2-1; 7 bases map to TRBD2. The CDR3 sequence is 15 residues long. Germline V gene data show CDR1 as SEHNR and CDR2 as FQNEAQ (reference sequence). Germline trimming cut 0 bases from V and 3 bases from J; bases unmatched to any gene: 2. This CDR3 reads CASSLAASGYNEQFF. CDR3 DNA: TGTGCCAGCAGCTTAGCAGCTAGCGGCTACAATGAGCAGTTCTTC.

The chain carries TRBV7-8 and TRBJ1-1, with D hard to call. This CDR3 has 13 amino acids. Germline V gene data show CDR1 as SGHVS and CDR2 as FQNEAQ. With 1 base removed from V and 6 bases from J, the gap between germline ends came to 9 bases. This chain's CDR3 is CASSLVGRSEAFF. DNA of the CDR3: TGTGCCAGCAGCTTAGTAGGGCGGTCTGAAGCTTTCTTT.

This clone was counted only a few times. This chain connects TRBV9 to TRBJ2-2; 11 bases line up with TRBD1. V lost 4 bases, J lost 7 bases, and 18 bases stayed unmatched. CDR3 length equals 19 residues. Germline V lookup: CDR1 SGDLS, CDR2 YYNGEE. This chain's CDR3 is CASSSQSGQGAISGGELFF. As DNA, the CDR3 is TGTGCCAGCAGCTCCCAGAGCGGACAGGGGGCGATTAGTGGCGGGGAGCTGTTTTTT. Supplemented by reference TRBV9 and TRBJ2-2, the full variable domain reads DSGVTQTPKHLITATGQRVTLRCSPRSGDLSVYWYQQSLDQGLQFLIQYYNGEERAKGNILERFSAQQFPDLHSELNLSSLELGDSALYFCASSSQSGQGAISGGELFFGEGSRLTVL.

The V and J genes are TRBV13 and TRBJ1-1; maybe TRBD1 (5 bases). Per germline, CDR1 PRHDT and CDR2 FYEKMQ (reference sequence). The V and J ends lost 7 bases and 6 bases respectively, with 15 bases between them. This CDR3 region has 13 residues. For the CDR3, the DNA is TGTGCCAGCAAGAAGGGGATCTCAGCTGAAGCTTTCTTT. Translated: CASKKGISAEAFF.

This clone was recorded a few times. The rearrangement joins TRBV10-3 to TRBJ2-3; 9 bases map to TRBD2. V was pared by 0 bases and J by 1 base, with 11 bases of the junction left unmatched. CDR1 ENHRY and CDR2 SYGVKD come from the germline V gene. CDR3 length: 19 residues. In DNA form, the CDR3 reads TGTGCCATCAGTGAGTCTATCCCCGCCTTAGCGGGGGGCACAGATACGCAGTATTTT. Translated, it gives CAISESIPALAGGTDTQYF.

The genes are TRBV27 and TRBJ1-2; a weak D match, TRBD1 (5 bases). Trimming shortened V by 5 bases and J by 5 bases, and 15 bases separated the two germline ends. This CDR3 has 14 amino acids. CDR1 and CDR2 (germline): MNHEY, SMNVEV (reference sequence). The CDR3 spells CASSLTRVGYGYTF. CDR3 nucleotide sequence: TGTGCCAGCAGTCTAACCAGGGTGGGGTATGGCTACACCTTC.

The V gene is TRBV4-3, the J gene TRBJ2-2; 10 nucleotides match TRBD2. Per germline, CDR1 LGHNA and CDR2 YSLEER. The CDR3 spans 17 residues. The ends lost 1 base at V and 4 bases at J; junction bases unmatched: 6. CDR3 nucleotides: TGCGCCAGCAGCCAAGCAGTCAGACTAGCGGGCACCGGGGAGCTGTTTTTT. Its translation is CASSQAVRLAGTGELFF.

This sequence joins TRBV7-9 and TRBJ2-1; D is possibly TRBD2 (6 bases). Germline CDR1 and CDR2: SEHNR and FQNEAQ (reference sequence). The CDR3 extends over 13 amino acids. V lost 8 bases and J lost 4, with 12 bases in between. The CDR3 DNA sequence: TGTGCCAGCTCCGAGGGGAGGTACAATGAGCAGTTCTTC. Residues: CASSEGRYNEQFF.

J is TRBJ1-2 and V is TRBV7-2; possible D gene TRBD1, 5 bases. Germline CDR1 and CDR2: SGHTA and FQGNSA. This CDR3 spans 14 amino acids. Trimming removed 5 bases at V and 7 bases at J, with 17 bases between. DNA for the CDR3: TGTGCCAGCAGCCCCCACCGAGCAGGGTCTGGCTACACCTTC. It translates to CASSPHRAGSGYTF.

The table lists this clone with a few counts. The gene calls are TRBV28 and TRBJ2-6, with 7 bases matching TRBD1. Per germline, CDR1 MDHEN and CDR2 SYDVKM. J gave up 2 bases and V 6 bases, and 4 bases lay outside the gene matches. The CDR3 consists of 15 residues. The DNA of the CDR3 is TGTGCCAGCAGGCGACAGGGTACTGGGGCCAACGTCCTGACTTTC. Translated, it gives CASRRQGTGANVLTF.

J is TRBJ2-5 and V is TRBV5-6; weak D call: TRBD2 (5 bases). In germline, CDR1 is SGHDT, CDR2 YYEEEE. This CDR3 is built from 13 residues. The V end lost 0 bases, the J end lost 5 bases, and 8 bases lay between the germline ends. The CDR3 nucleotides read TGTGCCAGCAGCTTGGGCCCGGGGGAGACCCAGTACTTC. Translated: CASSLGPGETQYF. The full variable domain, completed using reference TRBV5-6 and TRBJ2-5, is DAGVTQSPTHLIKTRGQQVTLRCSPKSGHDTVSWYQQALGQGPQFIFQYYEEEERQRGNFPDRFSGHQFPNYSSELNVNALLLGDSALYLCASSLGPGETQYFGPGTRLLVL.

The chain's CDR3 is CASSQASGIYNEQFF. DNA of the CDR3: TGTGCCAGCAGCCAAGCTAGCGGGATATACAATGAGCAGTTCTTC. The chain combines TRBV4-2 with TRBJ2-1; 9 nucleotides align to TRBD2. V lost 1 base, J lost 4 bases, and 2 bases stayed unmatched. The CDR3 is 15 amino acids. Germline-derived CDR1 and CDR2 are LGHNA and YNFKEQ.